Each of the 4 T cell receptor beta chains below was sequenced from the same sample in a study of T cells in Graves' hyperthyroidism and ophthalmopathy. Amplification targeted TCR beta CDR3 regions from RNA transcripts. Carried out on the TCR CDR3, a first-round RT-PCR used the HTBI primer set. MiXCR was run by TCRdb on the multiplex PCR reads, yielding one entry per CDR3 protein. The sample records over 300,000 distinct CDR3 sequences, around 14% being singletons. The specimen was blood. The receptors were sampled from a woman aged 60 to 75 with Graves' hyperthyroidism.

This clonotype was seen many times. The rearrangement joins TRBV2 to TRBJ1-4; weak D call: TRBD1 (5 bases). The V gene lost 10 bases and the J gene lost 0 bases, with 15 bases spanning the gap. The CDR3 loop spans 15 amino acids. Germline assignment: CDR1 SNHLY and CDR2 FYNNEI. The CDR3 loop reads CATERQSATNEKLFF. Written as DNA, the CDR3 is TGTGCCACCGAGCGACAGTCTGCAACTAATGAAAAACTGTTTTTT.

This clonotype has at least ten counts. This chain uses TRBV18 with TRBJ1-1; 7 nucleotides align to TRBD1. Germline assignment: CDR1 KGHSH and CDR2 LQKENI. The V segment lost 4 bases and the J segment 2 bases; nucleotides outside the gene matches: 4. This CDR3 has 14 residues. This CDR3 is CASSLDRENTEAFF. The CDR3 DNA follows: TGTGCCAGCTCACTTGACAGGGAAAACACTGAAGCTTTCTTT.

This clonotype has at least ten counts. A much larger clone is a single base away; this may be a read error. The CDR3 DNA reads as TGTGCCAACAGTCGGACGAGGGGGTCCACTGAAGCTTTCTTT. Amino acid sequence: CANSRTRGSTEAFF. The J gene is TRBJ1-1, the V gene TRBV12-3 or TRBV12-4; a possible D gene is TRBD1 (6 bases). This CDR3 contains 14 residues.

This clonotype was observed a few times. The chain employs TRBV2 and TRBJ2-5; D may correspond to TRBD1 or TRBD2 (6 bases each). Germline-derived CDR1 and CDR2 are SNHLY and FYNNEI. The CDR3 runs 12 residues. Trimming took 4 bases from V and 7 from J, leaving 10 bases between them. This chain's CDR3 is CASSAEGGTQYF. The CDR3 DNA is TGTGCCAGCAGTGCCGAGGGGGGGACCCAGTACTTC.